This TCR beta chain was obtained from a study of T cells in Graves' hyperthyroidism and ophthalmopathy. Study-wide findings and caveats: The model forecast ophthalmopathy, anticipating it by a median about 7 months before onset.

There were TCR beta CDR3 regions amplified from RNA transcripts. The HTBI set primed first-round TCR CDR3 RT-PCR. MiXCR, run by TCRdb on the multiplex PCR reads, gives a single entry per CDR3 protein. The data contain approximately 690,000 distinct CDR3 sequences, 20% of them singletons. As to this clonotype: The antigen remains unidentified.

The CDR3 has 15 residues. V was trimmed by 1 base and J by 0 bases, leaving 6 bases between them. The V gene's germline CDR1 is MGHRA and CDR2 YSYEKL. The sequence derives from a man aged 25 to 45 with Graves' ophthalmopathy. The chain has TRBV4-1 and TRBJ1-4; D gene ambiguous. Sequenced sample: blood. The CDR3 protein is CASSQGAATNEKLFF. The CDR3 DNA follows: TGCGCCAGCAGCCAAGGAGCCGCAACTAATGAAAAACTGTTTTTT.